This TCR beta chain comes out of a study of shared clonotypes between healthy human individuals. About the study: Each donor's CD4 naive and CD4 memory cells filled three plates apiece, CD8 naive two, and CD8 memory one.

The V end lost 4 bases, the J end lost 3 bases, and 15 bases lay between the germline ends. Germline V gene sequence: CDR1 MNHEY, CDR2 SMNVEV (reference sequence). The CDR3 extends over 15 amino acids. Terminally differentiated effector memory CD45RA+ cells were left out of the naive CD8 fraction, which was CD45RO-negative and positively selected for CCR7. Every contributor of samples was a Caucasian grown-up residing in Nashville, Tennessee. About 33,000 T cell genomes (approximately 190 ng DNA) went into each sorted-subset replicate. Libraries were prepared by immunoSEQ multiplex PCR; TCRdb keeps only in-frame clonotypes and omits some of them. In the table there are 800,000 to 950,000 clones, about 96% of which are singletons.

The V and J genes are TRBV27 and TRBJ1-2; D unclear. Sequencing was done on a sample of naive CD8+ T cells sorted from blood. The sequence was obtained from a man under 40 in good health. The CDR3 nucleotides read TGTGCCAGCAGTTCGACCCCGGGAGGGTACTATGGCTACACCTTC. The encoded protein is CASSSTPGGYYGYTF.